This passage covers 15 T cell receptor beta chains from one sample sequenced in a study of T cell repertoires in cytomegalovirus infection. The antigens these receptors bind are not known. MiXCR was run by TCRdb on the reads, yielding one entry per CDR3 protein. The sample lists around 77,000 distinct CDR3 sequences; approximately 22% were seen once. Sequenced here: CD8+ T cells from cultured PBMCs, sampled from culture after CMV antigen stimulation. The receptors were gathered from a human donor in good health (CMV status not recorded). Some clones in this sample may be carry-over from other donors' samples.

The chain employs TRBV6-2 or TRBV6-3 and TRBJ2-5; 8 bases match TRBD2. The V gene's germline CDR1 is MNHEY and CDR2 SVGEGT. V dropped 11 bases and J dropped 4; count of bases not matched to a gene: 6. The CDR3 runs to 12 residues. CDR3 nucleotides: TGTGCCGCAGGGACTAGAAGAGAGACCCAGTACTTC. It encodes CAAGTRRETQYF.

The chain employs TRBV29-1 and TRBJ2-6; D ambiguous. In germline, CDR1 is SQVTM, CDR2 ANQGSEA. Trimming removed 0 bases at V and 2 bases at J, with 8 bases between. The CDR3 is 15 residues long. In DNA, the CDR3 is TGCAGCGTTGAAGATCCGTACCCTGGGGCCAACGTCCTGACTTTC. Amino acids: CSVEDPYPGANVLTF. Supplemented by reference TRBV29-1 and TRBJ2-6, the full variable domain reads SAVISQKPSRDICQRGTSLTIQCQVDSQVTMMFWYRQQPGQSLTLIATANQGSEATYESGFVIDKFPISRPNLTFSTLTVSNMSPEDSSIYLCSVEDPYPGANVLTFGAGSRLTVL.

The rearrangement joins TRBV24-1 to TRBJ2-1; TRBD1 matches at 7 bases. V shed 3 bases, J shed 2 bases, and the junction held 3 bases outside the gene matches. Germline CDR1 reads KGHDR; CDR2 reads SFDVKD. The CDR3 spans 15 residues. The CDR3: CATSDPDRAYNEQFF. The CDR3 coding sequence is TGTGCCACCAGTGATCCAGACAGGGCCTACAATGAGCAGTTCTTC.

This clonotype turned up a few times. This sequence joins TRBV19 and TRBJ1-1; unclear D gene. Trimming shortened V by 1 base and J by 6 bases, and 3 bases separated the two germline ends. Per the germline V gene, CDR1 is LNHDA and CDR2 is SQIVND (reference sequence). The CDR3 length is 11 residues. DNA for the CDR3: TGTGCCAGTAGTATAGTCGCTGAAGCTTTCTTT. It yields the protein CASSIVAEAFF.

Note on this clonotype: A much larger clone differs by one base, so this may be a read error. V gene TRBV19 combines with J gene TRBJ1-1; D might be TRBD1 (5 bases). Germline values: CDR1 LNHDA, CDR2 SQIVND (reference sequence). This CDR3 is built from 15 residues. Here the CDR3 DNA reads TGTGCCACTAGTATCTCCGGGACTTGGGGGACTGAAGCTTTCTTT. Its translation: CATSISGTWGTEAFF.

This clonotype was counted only a few times. V usage is TRBV6-5 and J usage is TRBJ1-2, with D uncertain. Germline V gene sequence: CDR1 MNHEY, CDR2 SVGAGI. V lost 5 bases, J lost 3 bases, and 16 bases lay in between. The CDR3 has 15 amino acids. CDR3 in DNA: TGTGCCAGCAGTGAAGGTCCCATAGTCGACTATGGCTACACCTTC. It translates to CASSEGPIVDYGYTF.

The chain uses TRBV27 and TRBJ2-2; D gene ambiguous. This CDR3 is 14 amino acids long. CDR1 and CDR2 from the germline V gene are MNHEY and SMNVEV (reference sequence). V was shortened by 6 bases and J by 8 bases, with 16 bases between the two germline ends. The CDR3 region is CASSPGLGVGELFF. The CDR3 coding sequence is TGTGCCAGCAGCCCCGGCCTTGGGGTAGGGGAGCTGTTTTTT.

The V and J genes are TRBV7-6 and TRBJ2-2; 8 nucleotides match TRBD1. Germline V gene lookup returns CDR1 SGHVS and CDR2 FNYEAQ. This CDR3 is 14 amino acids long. V was clipped by 4 bases and J by 7 bases; unmatched bases: 5. CDR3 sequence reads: CASSSGQGGGELFF. The CDR3 coding sequence is TGTGCCAGCAGCTCCGGACAGGGTGGCGGGGAGCTGTTTTTT. Full variable domain (missing parts from reference TRBV7-6 and TRBJ2-2): GAGVSQSPRYKVTKRGQDVALRCDPISGHVSLYWYRQALGQGPEFLTYFNYEAQQDKSGLPNDRFSAERPEGSISTLTIQRTEQRDSAMYRCASSSGQGGGELFFGEGSRLTVL.

The genes are TRBV5-4 and TRBJ2-3; 12 bases agree with TRBD2. The ends lost 4 bases at V and 5 bases at J; junction bases unmatched: 5. The CDR3 spans 15 residues. Germline lookup yields CDR1 SGHNT and CDR2 YYREEE (reference sequence). Here the CDR3 reads CASSNLAGGRDTQYF. The CDR3 nucleotides read TGTGCCAGCAGCAACCTAGCGGGGGGGAGAGATACGCAGTATTTT.

The chain couples TRBV23-1 to TRBJ2-1, with 9 bases aligning to TRBD1. TRBV23-1 has ORF status, its function being uncertain. Trimming at V came to 2 bases and at J to 2 bases, leaving 10 bases not matched to a gene. The length of the CDR3 is 18 residues. CDR3 protein: CASSQSTRRTGAYNEQFF. The CDR3 nucleotides are TGCGCCAGCAGTCAAAGTACCCGTCGGACAGGGGCCTACAATGAGCAGTTCTTC.

The chain carries TRBV9 and TRBJ2-1; 7 nucleotides agree with TRBD1. The CDR3 has 14 residues. J was trimmed by 0 bases and V by 7 bases; bases with no gene match: 4. Looked up from germline, CDR1 is SGDLS and CDR2 is YYNGEE. Here the CDR3 reads CASSGQASYNEQFF. CDR3 bases: TGTGCCAGCTCCGGACAGGCCTCCTACAATGAGCAGTTCTTC.

The chain couples TRBV4-1 to TRBJ2-7; 11 nucleotides agree with TRBD1. The germline CDR1 and CDR2 sequences are MGHRA and YSYEKL. J lost 4 bases, V lost 3 bases, and 2 bases had no gene match. The CDR3 totals 14 residues. CDR3 sequence reads: CASSQGQGVYEQYF. In DNA form, the CDR3 reads TGCGCCAGCAGCCAGGGACAGGGGGTTTACGAGCAGTACTTC.

The genes are TRBV6-1 and TRBJ2-7, with 7 bases that match TRBD1. V dropped 8 bases and J dropped 5; count of bases not matched to a gene: 12. Per germline, CDR1 MNHNS and CDR2 SASEGT. The length of the CDR3 is 14 residues. The CDR3 region has the DNA TGTGCCAGCCTTCTCAGGGGGTATTGGAACGAGCAGTACTTC. This encodes CASLLRGYWNEQYF.

This clonotype was found a few times. This rearrangement joins TRBV7-2 to TRBJ1-2; tentative D call: TRBD1 (6 bases). Germline loops: CDR1 SGHTA, CDR2 FQGNSA. This CDR3 spans 14 amino acids. The V and J ends lost 7 bases and 2 bases respectively, with 14 bases between them. CDR3 nucleotide sequence: TGTGCCAGCACCCAGGGGTATTCCAACTATGGCTACACCTTC. Translated: CASTQGYSNYGYTF.

The chain links TRBV6-5 to TRBJ2-4; D may be TRBD2 (7 bases). Trimming removed 8 bases at V and 4 bases at J, with 18 bases between. This CDR3 has 15 amino acids. Germline V lookup: CDR1 MNHEY, CDR2 SVGAGI. The CDR3 DNA is TGTGCCAGCTGGGGCGGGGGCTATGAGAAAAACATTCAGTACTTC. Residues: CASWGGGYEKNIQYF.